One sample yielded the 32 T cell receptor beta chains listed below, sequenced in a study of T cell repertoires in cytomegalovirus infection. TCRdb itself ran the reads through MiXCR, one entry per CDR3 protein. Seen here are roughly 200,000 distinct CDR3 sequences, about 18% observed once, and the top ten hold 25%. Sequencing was carried out using CD8+ T cells from PBMCs. The receptors shown here come from a human donor in good health (CMV status not recorded). Some clones in this sample may be carry-over from other donors' samples.

This clonotype was detected many times. CDR3 sequence reads: CASSPLGQYNEQFF. The CDR3 DNA is TGTGCCAGCAGCCCCCTAGGACAGTACAATGAGCAGTTCTTC. This chain links TRBV12-3 or TRBV12-4 with TRBJ2-1; TRBD1 might be the D (6 bases). The CDR3 extends over 14 amino acids. V gave up 6 bases and J gave up 4 bases, with 13 bases separating them.

This clonotype was seen just once. The chain joins TRBV6-6 to TRBJ1-5, with 10 bases aligning to TRBD1. Per germline, CDR1 MNHNY and CDR2 SVGAGI (reference sequence). This CDR3 spans 15 amino acids. The V gene end was trimmed by 2 bases and the J gene end by 5 bases; junction bases not matched to a gene: 3. DNA of the CDR3: TGTGCCAGCAGTTACCCGGACAGGGGGGATCAGCCCCAGCATTTT. Amino acids: CASSYPDRGDQPQHF.

The rearrangement joins TRBV4-1 to TRBJ2-7, with a tentative D call TRBD1 (5 bases). In germline, CDR1 is MGHRA, CDR2 YSYEKL. V dropped 1 base and J dropped 3 bases, with 13 bases sitting between them. This CDR3 has 15 residues. The CDR3 reads CASSQGRVSIYEQYF. The DNA for the CDR3 is TGCGCCAGCAGCCAAGGCAGGGTGTCGATCTACGAGCAGTACTTC.

This clonotype was counted a few times. The V call is TRBV29-1, the J call TRBJ2-2; 10 bases line up with TRBD2. The J segment lost 2 bases and the V segment lost 6 bases, leaving 6 bases of the junction unmatched. The CDR3 length is 15 residues. Germline V gives CDR1 SQVTM, CDR2 ANQGSEA. The CDR3 nucleotides read TGCAGCGTCCTAGCGGGGGACCGCAACACCGGGGAGCTGTTTTTT. Amino acid sequence: CSVLAGDRNTGELFF.

This clonotype was picked up one time. This chain links TRBV6-2 or TRBV6-3 with TRBJ2-5; D call uncertain. This CDR3 is built from 14 residues. Germline CDR1 is MNHEY and CDR2 is SVGEGT. Trimming pared 4 bases from V and 2 bases from J, leaving 11 bases between. The CDR3 loop is CASSSLDDQETQYF. The CDR3 coding sequence is TGTGCCAGCAGTTCCCTTGACGATCAAGAGACCCAGTACTTC.

The chain carries TRBV4-1 and TRBJ2-5, with 9 positions matching TRBD1. CDR1 is MGHRA and CDR2 is YSYEKL in the germline V gene. CDR3 length: 17 residues. With 2 bases clipped from V and 2 bases from J, the junction kept 9 bases outside the gene matches. CDR3: CASSQPGQGHLQETQYF. CDR3 nucleotide sequence: TGCGCCAGCAGCCAACCGGGACAGGGTCACCTACAAGAGACCCAGTACTTC.

There are a few counts of this clonotype. This chain joins TRBV25-1 and TRBJ2-1, with 8 nucleotides matching TRBD2. Germline CDR1 is MGHDK and CDR2 is SYGVNS. V lost 0 bases to trimming and J lost 3 bases; unmatched junction nucleotides: 7. The CDR3 spans 17 residues. The CDR3 spells CASSEYGVAGNYNEQFF. The CDR3 DNA is TGTGCCAGCAGTGAATATGGAGTAGCGGGGAACTACAATGAGCAGTTCTTC.

This chain joins TRBV6-2 or TRBV6-3 and TRBJ2-1; D remains ambiguous. Between the trimmed V and J ends, which lost 6 bases and 3 bases, there was a span of 15 bases. The CDR3 contains 15 residues. CDR1 MNHEY and CDR2 SVGEGT come from the germline V gene. CDR3 sequence: CASSPGSGGYNEQFF. Here the CDR3 DNA reads TGTGCCAGCAGCCCCGGTTCAGGCGGCTACAATGAGCAGTTCTTC.

The rearrangement joins TRBV19 to TRBJ1-5, with D unresolved. V lost 6 bases, J lost 3 bases, and 12 bases lay in between. The germline V gene has CDR1 LNHDA and CDR2 SQIVND (reference sequence). The CDR3 is 14 amino acids. The chain's CDR3 is CASSPRGPNQPQHF. In DNA form, the CDR3 reads TGTGCCAGTAGCCCACGGGGTCCCAATCAGCCCCAGCATTTT.

This clonotype was counted only a few times. The chain employs TRBV7-2 and TRBJ2-5, with D unresolved. Germline lookup yields CDR1 SGHTA and CDR2 FQGNSA. V lost 2 bases and J lost 1, with 11 bases in between. This CDR3 contains 15 residues. CDR3: CASSLKGRIQETQYF. CDR3 DNA sequence: TGTGCCAGCAGCTTAAAGGGCAGAATCCAAGAGACCCAGTACTTC.

V gene TRBV5-5 combines with J gene TRBJ2-5, with 7 bases matching TRBD1. Germline V gives CDR1 SGHKS, CDR2 YYEKEE (reference sequence). The CDR3 extends over 16 amino acids. Germline trimming cut 4 bases from V and 5 bases from J; bases unmatched to any gene: 14. The CDR3 region is CASSPRGQGVMETQYF. The DNA of the CDR3 is TGTGCCAGCAGCCCTCGCGGGCAGGGGGTGATGGAGACCCAGTACTTC.

This clonotype appeared a few times. This chain links TRBV19 with TRBJ2-7; weak D call: TRBD1 (6 bases). CDR3 size: 16 residues. V lost 4 bases to trimming and J lost 2 bases, with 18 bases between them. The germline V gene has CDR1 LNHDA and CDR2 SQIVND (reference sequence). The CDR3 protein is CASSSYEGHLPYEQYF. Written as DNA, the CDR3 is TGTGCCAGTAGTAGTTACGAGGGACACCTTCCCTACGAGCAGTACTTC.

This clonotype appeared a few times. The V call is TRBV28, the J call TRBJ2-5; D not resolved. The germline gives CDR1 MDHEN, CDR2 SYDVKM. Between the trimmed V and J ends, which lost 2 bases and 5 bases, there was a span of 9 bases. This CDR3 contains 13 residues. The CDR3 loop reads CASSLHPVETQYF. Written as DNA, the CDR3 is TGTGCCAGCAGTTTACACCCCGTGGAGACCCAGTACTTC.

The V call is TRBV7-9, the J call TRBJ1-1, with 10 bases matching TRBD1. Germline-derived CDR1 and CDR2 are SEHNR and FQNEAQ (reference sequence). The CDR3 contains 14 residues. J gave up 8 bases and V 5 bases, and 8 bases lay outside the gene matches. CDR3 DNA sequence: TGTGCCAGCAGCACCAGGACAGGGGGTTGGGAAGCTTTCTTT. Translating it yields CASSTRTGGWEAFF.

The genes are TRBV7-6 and TRBJ1-6; D unresolved. The CDR3 has 14 amino acids. The germline gives CDR1 SGHVS, CDR2 FNYEAQ. Trimming shortened V by 1 base and J by 6 bases, and 7 bases separated the two germline ends. The CDR3 DNA reads as TGTGCCAGCAGCTTAGAAGGAAGTAATTCACCCCTCCACTTT. It is translated as CASSLEGSNSPLHF.

The chain joins TRBV7-6 to TRBJ1-1; tentative D call: TRBD1 (6 bases). The germline V gene encodes CDR1 SGHVS and CDR2 FNYEAQ. The CDR3 has 14 residues. Trimming removed 1 base from V and 9 bases from J, with 15 bases in between. CDR3 bases: TGTGCCAGCAGCTTAGAGGGCGGGGGGGGCAAAGCTTTCTTT. It translates to CASSLEGGGGKAFF.

The chain links TRBV11-2 to TRBJ1-5; 8 bases match TRBD1. Germline V gene data show CDR1 as SGHAT and CDR2 as FQNNGV. Losses at the gene ends were 0 bases for V and 7 bases for J; bases not matched to a gene: 14. The CDR3 loop spans 18 amino acids. As DNA, the CDR3 is TGTGCCAGCAGCTTAGAGGAAGGACAGGGATTGTTGCGACAGCCCCAGCATTTT. Its protein is CASSLEEGQGLLRQPQHF.

This chain joins TRBV12-3 or TRBV12-4 and TRBJ2-3; D might be TRBD1 (6 bases). The CDR3 contains 13 residues. The V end lost 7 bases, the J end lost 4 bases, and 12 bases lay between the germline ends. CDR3 sequence: CASNVAGADTQYF. For the CDR3, the DNA is TGTGCCAGCAACGTTGCAGGGGCAGATACGCAGTATTTT.

This clonotype was counted ten times or more. The chain joins TRBV7-2 to TRBJ2-3; TRBD2 agrees at 7 bases. The V gene's germline CDR1 is SGHTA and CDR2 FQGNSA. The CDR3 loop spans 15 amino acids. With V trimmed by 2 bases and J by 6 bases, 8 bases remained unmatched. CDR3: CASSLSFAGDDTQYF. CDR3 DNA: TGTGCCAGCAGCTTATCTTTTGCGGGGGACGATACGCAGTATTTT.

This clonotype occurred a few times. J is TRBJ2-5 and V is TRBV9; possibly TRBD1 or TRBD2 for D (5 bases each). CDR3 length: 15 residues. Germline lookup yields CDR1 SGDLS and CDR2 YYNGEE. The V gene lost 3 bases and the J gene lost 2 bases, with 14 bases spanning the gap. CDR3 DNA sequence: TGTGCCAGCAGCGGAGGGGATCATAGACAAGAGACCCAGTACTTC. Translation: CASSGGDHRQETQYF.

A few counts support this clonotype. The genes are TRBV29-1 and TRBJ2-1; D is perhaps TRBD2 (6 bases). Trimming took off 5 bases at V and 4 bases at J, with 9 bases between the two ends. Per the germline V gene, CDR1 is SQVTM and CDR2 is ANQGSEA. The CDR3 is 12 amino acids. As DNA, the CDR3 is TGCAGCGTTTTAGCGGTTTACAATGAGCAGTTCTTC. Residues: CSVLAVYNEQFF.

This clonotype showed up just a few times. For the CDR3, the DNA is TGTGCCAGCAGTCCTTCGCTAGCAGGAGAGACCCAGTACTTC. This sequence encodes CASSPSLAGETQYF. The chain recombines TRBV27 with TRBJ2-5; tentative D call: TRBD2 (5 bases). V lost 5 bases, J lost 4 bases, and 14 bases lay in between. The V gene's germline CDR1 is MNHEY and CDR2 SMNVEV (reference sequence). The CDR3 runs 14 residues.

This clonotype was observed a handful of times. V and J are TRBV7-2 and TRBJ2-1, with 7 bases fitting TRBD1. Germline-derived CDR1 and CDR2 are SGHTA and FQGNSA. The CDR3 sequence is 13 residues long. The ends lost 3 bases at V and 8 bases at J; junction bases unmatched: 4. The CDR3 DNA follows: TGTGCCAGCAGCTTGAGACAGGGTGATGAGCAGTTCTTC. This sequence encodes CASSLRQGDEQFF.

This chain uses TRBV7-2 with TRBJ1-5; D possibly corresponds to TRBD1 (6 bases). The CDR3 is 15 residues long. The V end lost 0 bases, the J end lost 7 bases, and 13 bases lay between the germline ends. The germline CDR1 and CDR2 sequences are SGHTA and FQGNSA. CDR3 loop: CASSLARTGSQPQHF. The CDR3 coding sequence is TGTGCCAGCAGCTTAGCGAGAACAGGGTCGCAGCCCCAGCATTTT.

In this sample, this clonotype turned up many times. The CDR3 coding sequence is TGTGCCAGCAGCTTAGTACTAGAGACGTACGAGCAGTACTTC. As protein: CASSLVLETYEQYF. V usage is TRBV7-9 and J usage is TRBJ2-7; perhaps TRBD2 as D (5 bases). This CDR3 is built from 14 residues. From germline, CDR1 is SEHNR and CDR2 FQNEAQ (reference sequence). The ends were cut back, 1 base at V and 4 bases at J, with 11 bases in the middle.

The rearrangement links TRBV29-1 to TRBJ1-4; no reliable D call. With 4 bases removed from V and 10 bases from J, the gap between germline ends came to 13 bases. Per the germline V gene, CDR1 is SQVTM and CDR2 is ANQGSEA. The CDR3 covers 12 residues. The chain's CDR3 is CSVGGRGAKLFF. In DNA form, the CDR3 reads TGCAGCGTTGGTGGCCGGGGTGCAAAACTGTTTTTT.

This clonotype has more than one count but fewer than ten. The gene calls are TRBV7-8 and TRBJ2-1; TRBD2 aligns across 8 bases. This CDR3 spans 15 amino acids. The trim removed 2 bases at V and 6 bases at J, leaving 6 bases unmatched. From germline, CDR1 is SGHVS and CDR2 FQNEAQ. The CDR3 DNA reads as TGTGCCAGCAGCTTAAGCGGGGGTCCGACCAATGAGCAGTTCTTC. It encodes CASSLSGGPTNEQFF.

The rearrangement uses TRBV2 and TRBJ2-7; 8 bases map to TRBD1. CDR1 SNHLY and CDR2 FYNNEI come from the germline V gene. This CDR3 has 12 residues. With V trimmed by 11 bases and J by 5 bases, 8 bases remained unmatched. CDR3 coding DNA: TGTGCCGTAGGAACAGGGGGTAACGAGCAGTACTTC. This gives the protein CAVGTGGNEQYF.

The chain carries TRBV20-1 and TRBJ2-1; TRBD2 agrees at 13 bases. V shed 0 bases, J shed 7 bases, and the junction held 9 bases outside the gene matches. Germline V CDR1 and CDR2: DFQATT, SNEGSKA (reference sequence). The CDR3 has 17 amino acids. CDR3: CSARDYPGTSGANEQFF. The CDR3 region has the DNA TGCAGTGCTAGAGATTATCCCGGGACTAGCGGGGCTAATGAGCAGTTCTTC.

This chain joins TRBV7-9 and TRBJ1-3, with D perhaps matching TRBD1 (5 bases). The CDR3 length is 14 residues. With 5 bases removed from V and 0 bases from J, the gap between germline ends came to 8 bases. Germline assignment: CDR1 SEHNR and CDR2 FQNEAQ (reference sequence). The CDR3 loop is CASSIRDSGNTIYF. The DNA for the CDR3 is TGTGCCAGCAGCATCAGGGACTCTGGAAACACCATATATTTT.

This clonotype was counted only a few times. This chain links TRBV20-1 with TRBJ2-7; D possibly corresponds to TRBD1 (6 bases). The CDR3 extends over 14 amino acids. Trimming pared 5 bases from V and 3 bases from J, leaving 17 bases between. Germline V CDR1 and CDR2: DFQATT, SNEGSKA (reference sequence). CDR3 region: CSALLRDKNYEQYF. The CDR3 nucleotides are TGCAGTGCTCTCCTCCGGGACAAGAACTACGAGCAGTACTTC.

There are a few counts of this clonotype. The rearrangement uses TRBV15 and TRBJ2-3; 15 positions agree with TRBD2. This CDR3 contains 16 residues. In germline, CDR1 is LNHNV, CDR2 YYDKDF (reference sequence). J was trimmed by 0 bases and V by 9 bases; bases with no gene match: 4. In nucleotides, the CDR3 is TGTGCCACGGGACTAGCGGGGGGCCTTAGCACAGATACGCAGTATTTT. Residues: CATGLAGGLSTDTQYF.